The present T cell receptor (beta chain) was sequenced within a study of cytomegalovirus exposure and HLA in healthy donors. The junction had 5 bases not matched to a gene; V was cut back by 5 bases and J by 2 bases. CDR1 SNHLY and CDR2 FYNNEI come from the germline V gene. CDR3 size: 16 residues. The sample holds one count of this clone. Researchers ran the PCR with 60 Vbeta and 13 Jbeta primers. Only in-frame clones appear in the TCRdb table, and some are missing; sequencing was by immunoSEQ multiplex PCR. This repertoire shows around 160,000 clones, over 70% found once; its top ten account for roughly 7%.

Input material: PBMCs. This chain links TRBV2 with TRBJ1-6, with 8 bases aligning to TRBD1. The clonotype originates from a male donor in good health and CMV-seropositive. The CDR3 spells CASSSRQGTYNSPLHF. Here the CDR3 DNA reads TGTGCCAGCAGTTCCAGACAGGGGACCTATAATTCACCCCTCCACTTT.